The 5 T cell receptor beta chains given below trace back to one sample, sequenced in a study of T cell responses to AZD1222 COVID-19 vaccine (dated by TCRdb to the early 2020s). Receptor libraries were prepared by the immunoSEQ multiplex PCR assay. Held by TCRdb, this immuneACCESS table contains in-frame sequences only and omits some clones. Under half of the omission traces to an unresolved V gene where checked; the cause of the rest is unknown. The sample yields under 150,000 clones; roughly nine tenths were counted once. Around 10% of the sample goes to the ten largest clones. In light of the paper, this sample's time point label describes: about 28 days (+/-7) after the second vaccine dose. The sample was peripheral blood, taken 28 days after the second AZD1222 dose. The receptors derive from an adult who received the AZD1222 COVID-19 vaccine.

The chain has TRBV5-1 and TRBJ2-7; D might be TRBD2 (7 bases). Germline-derived CDR1 and CDR2 are SGHRS and YFSETQ. The CDR3 covers 14 residues. Between the trimmed V and J ends, which lost 4 bases and 1 base, there was a span of 12 bases. The CDR3 sequence: CASSHREGSYEQYF. In nucleotides, the CDR3 is TGCGCCAGCAGCCACAGGGAGGGGTCCTACGAGCAGTACTTC.

The chain links TRBV24-1 to TRBJ2-1; possible D gene TRBD1, 6 bases. V was clipped by 0 bases and J by 8 bases, with 7 bases between them. The CDR3 extends over 13 amino acids. Germline V lookup: CDR1 KGHDR, CDR2 SFDVKD. CDR3 DNA sequence: TGTGCCACCAGTGATTTGGGGGGCCATGAGCAGTTCTTC. This encodes CATSDLGGHEQFF.

The rearrangement uses TRBV7-2 and TRBJ1-5, with 7 bases aligning to TRBD1. The V gene's germline CDR1 is SGHTA and CDR2 FQGNSA. The J segment lost 4 bases and the V segment lost 7 bases, leaving 10 bases of the junction unmatched. The CDR3 runs to 15 residues. The CDR3 coding sequence is TGTGCCAGCACCCTGGCGACAGGGCCTAATCAGCCCCAGCATTTT. Translation gives CASTLATGPNQPQHF.

V usage is TRBV20-1 and J usage is TRBJ2-1; weak D call: TRBD2 (5 bases). This CDR3 spans 11 amino acids. V was clipped by 1 base and J by 7 bases, with 5 bases between them. Germline CDR1 is DFQATT and CDR2 is SNEGSKA (reference sequence). CDR3 amino acids: CSARAGNEQFF. The CDR3 DNA is TGCAGTGCTAGAGCGGGAAATGAGCAGTTCTTC.

This clone was detected only a few times. In DNA form, the CDR3 reads TGTGCCAGCAGCCCAGAGGACAGGGGGCTAAGTGGCTACACCTTC. This sequence encodes CASSPEDRGLSGYTF. This chain uses TRBV7-9 with TRBJ1-2; 11 positions match TRBD1. V was clipped by 5 bases and J by 7 bases; unmatched bases: 9. CDR3 length equals 15 residues. Germline V gene lookup returns CDR1 SEHNR and CDR2 FQNEAQ (reference sequence).